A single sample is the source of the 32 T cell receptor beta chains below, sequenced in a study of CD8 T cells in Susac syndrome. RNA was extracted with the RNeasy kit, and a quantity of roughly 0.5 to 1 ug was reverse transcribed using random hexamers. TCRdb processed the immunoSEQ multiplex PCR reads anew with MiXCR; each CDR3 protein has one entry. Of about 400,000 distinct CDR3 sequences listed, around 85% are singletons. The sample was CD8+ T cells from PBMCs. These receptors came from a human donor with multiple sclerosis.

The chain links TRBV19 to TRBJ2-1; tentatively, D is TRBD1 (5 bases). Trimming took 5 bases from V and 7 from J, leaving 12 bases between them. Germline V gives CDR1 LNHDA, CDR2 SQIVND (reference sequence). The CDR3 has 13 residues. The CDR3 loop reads CASSVQERNEQFF. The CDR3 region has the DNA TGTGCCAGTAGTGTACAGGAACGTAATGAGCAGTTCTTC.

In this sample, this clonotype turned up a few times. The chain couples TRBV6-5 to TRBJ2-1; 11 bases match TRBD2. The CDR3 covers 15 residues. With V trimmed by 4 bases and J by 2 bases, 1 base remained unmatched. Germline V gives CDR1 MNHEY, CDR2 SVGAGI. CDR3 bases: TGTGCCAGCAGTTTTAGCGGGGGGGCCTACAATGAGCAGTTCTTC. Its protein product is CASSFSGGAYNEQFF.

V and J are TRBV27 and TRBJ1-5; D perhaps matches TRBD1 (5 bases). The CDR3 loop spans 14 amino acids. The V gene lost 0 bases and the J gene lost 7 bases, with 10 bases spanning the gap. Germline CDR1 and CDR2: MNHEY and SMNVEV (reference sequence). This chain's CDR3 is CASSLSGRGQPQHF. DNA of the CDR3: TGTGCCAGCAGTTTATCGGGGAGGGGACAGCCCCAGCATTTT.

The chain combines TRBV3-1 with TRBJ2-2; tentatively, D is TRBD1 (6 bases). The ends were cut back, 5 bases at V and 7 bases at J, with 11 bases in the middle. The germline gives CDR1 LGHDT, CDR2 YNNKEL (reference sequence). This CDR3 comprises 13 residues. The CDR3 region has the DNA TGTGCCAGCAGCTCACAGGGTGGCGGGGAGCTGTTTTTT. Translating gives CASSSQGGGELFF.

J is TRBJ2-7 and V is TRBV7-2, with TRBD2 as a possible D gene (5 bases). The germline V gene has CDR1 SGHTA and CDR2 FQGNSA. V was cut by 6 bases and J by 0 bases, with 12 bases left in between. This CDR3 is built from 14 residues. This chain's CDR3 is CASRSDSSSYEQYF. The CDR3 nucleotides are TGTGCCAGCAGATCGGACTCGAGCTCCTACGAGCAGTACTTC.

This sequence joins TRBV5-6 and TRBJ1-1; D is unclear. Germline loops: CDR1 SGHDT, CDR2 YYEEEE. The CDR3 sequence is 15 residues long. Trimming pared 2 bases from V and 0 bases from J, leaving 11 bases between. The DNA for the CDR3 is TGTGCCAGCAGCTTTTGGCCAGACATGAACACTGAAGCTTTCTTT. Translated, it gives CASSFWPDMNTEAFF. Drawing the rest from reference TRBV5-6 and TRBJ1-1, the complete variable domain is DAGVTQSPTHLIKTRGQQVTLRCSPKSGHDTVSWYQQALGQGPQFIFQYYEEEERQRGNFPDRFSGHQFPNYSSELNVNALLLGDSALYLCASSFWPDMNTEAFFGQGTRLTVV.

The CDR3 coding sequence is TGTGCCAGCAGTTTCTTAGGAGGGTTGAACACTGAAGCTTTCTTT. This codes for CASSFLGGLNTEAFF. The rearrangement links TRBV27 to TRBJ1-1; D is undetermined. Germline V gives CDR1 MNHEY, CDR2 SMNVEV (reference sequence). The CDR3 is made up of 15 amino acids. V dropped 3 bases and J dropped 0 bases, with 11 bases sitting between them.

The CDR3 protein is CASSPLPGQVYGYTF. CDR3 coding DNA: TGTGCCAGCAGTCCGCTCCCGGGACAGGTCTATGGCTACACCTTC. The V gene is TRBV27, the J gene TRBJ1-2, with 8 bases identical to TRBD1. This CDR3 has 15 amino acids. Unmatched junction bases numbered 9, after V lost 5 bases and J lost 4 bases. In germline, CDR1 is MNHEY, CDR2 SMNVEV (reference sequence).

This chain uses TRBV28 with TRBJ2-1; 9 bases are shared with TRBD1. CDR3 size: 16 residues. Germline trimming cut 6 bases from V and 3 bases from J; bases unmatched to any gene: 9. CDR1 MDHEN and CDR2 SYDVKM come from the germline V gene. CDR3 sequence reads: CASSDKGDRVYNEQFF. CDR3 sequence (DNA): TGTGCCAGCAGCGACAAGGGGGACAGGGTCTACAATGAGCAGTTCTTC.

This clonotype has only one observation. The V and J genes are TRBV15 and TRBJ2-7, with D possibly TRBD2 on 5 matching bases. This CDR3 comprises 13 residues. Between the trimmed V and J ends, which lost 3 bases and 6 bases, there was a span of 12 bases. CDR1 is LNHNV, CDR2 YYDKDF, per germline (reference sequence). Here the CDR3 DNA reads TGTGCCACCAGCAGGACGCGGGTCGGCGAGCAGTACTTC. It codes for CATSRTRVGEQYF.

The DNA of the CDR3 is TGTGCCAGCAGTTTAGTGGGGGAGGTCTCCTACAATGAGCAGTTCTTC. It is translated as CASSLVGEVSYNEQFF. This chain connects TRBV28 to TRBJ2-1; possible D gene TRBD2, 6 bases. CDR1 MDHEN and CDR2 SYDVKM come from the germline V gene. The V and J ends lost 2 bases and 0 bases respectively, with 11 bases between them. The CDR3 totals 16 residues.

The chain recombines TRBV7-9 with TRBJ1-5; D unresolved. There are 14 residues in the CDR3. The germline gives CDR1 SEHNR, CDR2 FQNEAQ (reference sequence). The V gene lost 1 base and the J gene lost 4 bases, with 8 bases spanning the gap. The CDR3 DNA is TGTGCCAGCAGCTTAGACAGCGCTAATCAGCCCCAGCATTTT. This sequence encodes CASSLDSANQPQHF.

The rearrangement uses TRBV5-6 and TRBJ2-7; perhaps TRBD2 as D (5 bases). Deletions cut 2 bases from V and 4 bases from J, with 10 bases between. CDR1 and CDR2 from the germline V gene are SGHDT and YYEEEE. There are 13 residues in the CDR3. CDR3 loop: CASSFFQRYEQYF. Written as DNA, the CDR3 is TGTGCCAGCAGCTTTTTTCAGCGGTACGAGCAGTACTTC.

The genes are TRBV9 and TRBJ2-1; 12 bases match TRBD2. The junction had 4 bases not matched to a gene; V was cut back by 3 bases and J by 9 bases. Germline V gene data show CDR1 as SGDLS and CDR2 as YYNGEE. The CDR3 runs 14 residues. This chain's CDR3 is CASSGTSGNFEQFF. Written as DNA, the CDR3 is TGTGCCAGCAGCGGGACTAGCGGGAATTTTGAGCAGTTCTTC. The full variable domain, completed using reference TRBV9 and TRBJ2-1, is DSGVTQTPKHLITATGQRVTLRCSPRSGDLSVYWYQQSLDQGLQFLIQYYNGEERAKGNILERFSAQQFPDLHSELNLSSLELGDSALYFCASSGTSGNFEQFFGPGTRLTVL.

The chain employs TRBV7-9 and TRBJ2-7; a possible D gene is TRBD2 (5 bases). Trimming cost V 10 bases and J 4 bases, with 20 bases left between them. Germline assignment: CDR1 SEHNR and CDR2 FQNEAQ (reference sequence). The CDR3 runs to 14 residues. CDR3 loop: CAILRDGGIYEQYF. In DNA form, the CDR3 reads TGTGCCATCCTACGTGACGGAGGCATTTACGAGCAGTACTTC.

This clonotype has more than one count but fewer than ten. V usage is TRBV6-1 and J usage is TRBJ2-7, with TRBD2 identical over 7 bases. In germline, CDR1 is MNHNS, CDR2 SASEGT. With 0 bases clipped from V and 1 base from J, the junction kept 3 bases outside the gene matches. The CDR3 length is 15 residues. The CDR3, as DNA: TGTGCCAGCAGTGAAGCCGGGGGAGGGTCCTACGAGCAGTACTTC. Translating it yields CASSEAGGGSYEQYF.

The CDR3 DNA follows: TGCAGCGTTCAAGCGGACATGGGGCCCAATTCACCCCTCCACTTT. This gives the protein CSVQADMGPNSPLHF. V is TRBV29-1 and J is TRBJ1-6; D is perhaps TRBD1 (5 bases). V was cut by 5 bases and J by 7 bases, with 18 bases left in between. Germline V lookup: CDR1 SQVTM, CDR2 ANQGSEA. The CDR3 loop spans 15 amino acids.

CDR3 in amino acids: CATSRRGVVQPQHF. CDR3 coding DNA: TGTGCCACCAGCAGACGCGGGGTGGTCCAGCCCCAGCATTTT. The chain uses TRBV15 and TRBJ1-5, with D unresolved. Trimming took off 2 bases at V and 7 bases at J, with 12 bases between the two ends. Germline-derived CDR1 and CDR2 are LNHNV and YYDKDF (reference sequence). This CDR3 is built from 14 residues.

For the CDR3, the DNA is TGCAGCGTACCCACAGCGATCACGCAGTATTTT. Protein sequence: CSVPTAITQYF. This chain joins TRBV29-1 and TRBJ2-3; D call uncertain. V was cut by 6 bases and J by 9 bases, with 13 bases left in between. The CDR3 is 11 amino acids. Germline assignment: CDR1 SQVTM and CDR2 ANQGSEA.

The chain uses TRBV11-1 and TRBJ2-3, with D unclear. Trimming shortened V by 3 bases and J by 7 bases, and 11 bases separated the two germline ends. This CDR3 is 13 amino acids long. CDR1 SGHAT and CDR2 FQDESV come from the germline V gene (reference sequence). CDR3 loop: CASSLDREHTQYF. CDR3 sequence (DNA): TGTGCCAGCAGCTTGGACCGTGAGCATACGCAGTATTTT.

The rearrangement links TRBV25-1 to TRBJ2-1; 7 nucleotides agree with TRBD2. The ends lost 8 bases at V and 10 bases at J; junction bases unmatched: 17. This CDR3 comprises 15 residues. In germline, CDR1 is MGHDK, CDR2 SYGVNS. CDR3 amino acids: CASHPGGTYTREQFF. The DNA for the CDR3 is TGTGCCAGCCACCCCGGGGGGACGTATACAAGGGAGCAGTTCTTC.

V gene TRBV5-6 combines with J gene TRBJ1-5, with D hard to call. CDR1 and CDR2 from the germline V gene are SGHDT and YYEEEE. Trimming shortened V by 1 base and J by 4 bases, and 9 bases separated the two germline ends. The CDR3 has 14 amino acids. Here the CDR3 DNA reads TGTGCCAGCAGCTTGCTCCTTGGGAATCAGCCCCAGCATTTT. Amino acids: CASSLLLGNQPQHF.

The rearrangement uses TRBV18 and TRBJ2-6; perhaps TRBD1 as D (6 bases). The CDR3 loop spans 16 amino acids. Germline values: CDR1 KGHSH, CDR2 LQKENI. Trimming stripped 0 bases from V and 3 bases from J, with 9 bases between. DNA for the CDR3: TGTGCCAGCTCACCACCGCCAGGGGATGGGGCCAACGTCCTGACTTTC. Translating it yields CASSPPPGDGANVLTF.

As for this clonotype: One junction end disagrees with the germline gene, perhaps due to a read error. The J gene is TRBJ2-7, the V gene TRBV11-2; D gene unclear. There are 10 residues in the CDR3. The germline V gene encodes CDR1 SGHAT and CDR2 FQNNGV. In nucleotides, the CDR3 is TGTGCCACCAGCTCCTACGAGCAGTACTTC. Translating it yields CATSSYEQYF.

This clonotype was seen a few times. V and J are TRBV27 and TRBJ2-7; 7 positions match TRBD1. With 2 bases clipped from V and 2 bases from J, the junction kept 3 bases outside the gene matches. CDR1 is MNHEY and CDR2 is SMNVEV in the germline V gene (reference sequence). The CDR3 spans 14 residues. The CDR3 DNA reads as TGTGCCAGCAGTTTAATGGGACAGACCTACGAGCAGTACTTC. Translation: CASSLMGQTYEQYF.

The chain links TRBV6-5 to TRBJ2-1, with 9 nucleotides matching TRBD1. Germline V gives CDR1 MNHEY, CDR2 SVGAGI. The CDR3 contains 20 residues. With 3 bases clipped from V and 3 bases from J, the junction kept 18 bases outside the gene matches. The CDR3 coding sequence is TGTGCCAGCAGTTATGGGTCCGGGACAGGGCTGGGGCTTTTCTACAATGAGCAGTTCTTC. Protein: CASSYGSGTGLGLFYNEQFF.

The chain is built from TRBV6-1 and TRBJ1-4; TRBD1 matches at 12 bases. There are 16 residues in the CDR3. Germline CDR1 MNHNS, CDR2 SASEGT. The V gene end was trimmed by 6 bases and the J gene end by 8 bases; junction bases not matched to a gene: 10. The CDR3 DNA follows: TGTGCCAGCAGCTCCGGGACAGGGGGCACAGGGGAAAAACTGTTTTTT. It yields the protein CASSSGTGGTGEKLFF.

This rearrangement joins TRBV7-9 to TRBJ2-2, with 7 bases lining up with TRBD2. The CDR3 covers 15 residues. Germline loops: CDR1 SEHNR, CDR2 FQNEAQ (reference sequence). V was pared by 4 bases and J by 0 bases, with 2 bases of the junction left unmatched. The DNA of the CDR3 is TGTGCCAGCAGCTGGGGGGGAACGAACACCGGGGAGCTGTTTTTT. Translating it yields CASSWGGTNTGELFF.

The CDR3 here is CASSYSLAGVTDTQYF. CDR3 bases: TGTGCCAGCAGTTACTCTCTAGCGGGCGTTACAGATACGCAGTATTTT. The chain links TRBV6-6 to TRBJ2-3; 8 bases are a match to TRBD2. The germline gives CDR1 MNHNY, CDR2 SVGAGI (reference sequence). The CDR3 totals 16 residues. V lost 0 bases, J lost 3 bases, and 5 bases stayed unmatched.

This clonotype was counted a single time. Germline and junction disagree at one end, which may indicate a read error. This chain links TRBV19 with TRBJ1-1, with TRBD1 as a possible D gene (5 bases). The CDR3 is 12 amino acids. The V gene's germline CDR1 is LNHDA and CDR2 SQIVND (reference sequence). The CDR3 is CASEDMNAEAFF. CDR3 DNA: TGTGCCAGTGAGGACATGAACGCTGAAGCTTTCTTT.

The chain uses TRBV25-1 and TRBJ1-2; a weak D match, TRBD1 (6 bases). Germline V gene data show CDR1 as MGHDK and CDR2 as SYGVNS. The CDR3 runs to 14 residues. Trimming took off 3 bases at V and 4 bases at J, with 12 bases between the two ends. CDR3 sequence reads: CASSEWGGGYGYTF. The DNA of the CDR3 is TGTGCCAGCAGTGAGTGGGGAGGGGGCTATGGCTACACCTTC.

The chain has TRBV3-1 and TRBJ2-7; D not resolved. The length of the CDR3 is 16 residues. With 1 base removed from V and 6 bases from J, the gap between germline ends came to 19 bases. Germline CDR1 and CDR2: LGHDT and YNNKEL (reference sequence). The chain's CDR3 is CASSQGTLVGFTEQYF. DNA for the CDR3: TGTGCCAGCAGCCAAGGAACTCTGGTGGGATTTACCGAGCAGTACTTC.